The 19 T cell receptor beta chains reported below all come from one sample, sequenced in a study of lymphopenia after photon versus proton radiotherapy. Method: immunoSEQ multiplex PCR; TCRdb's copy keeps in-frame clones and lacks some. The sample includes tens of thousands of clones, roughly nine tenths of them seen just once. The sample in question was peripheral blood, obtained from a patient treated with photon-based radiotherapy. Source of these receptors: a man aged 60 to 75 with cholangiocarcinoma.

The chain couples TRBV2 to TRBJ2-7; TRBD1 is a possible D gene (5 bases). The V gene's germline CDR1 is SNHLY and CDR2 FYNNEI. Trimming took 6 bases from V and 4 from J, leaving 10 bases between them. This CDR3 is built from 12 residues. In DNA form, the CDR3 reads TGTGCCAGCAGAGATGACAGATACGAGCAGTACTTC. Protein: CASRDDRYEQYF.

V gene TRBV19 combines with J gene TRBJ2-2; maybe TRBD2 (6 bases). The CDR3 has 16 amino acids. The germline V gene encodes CDR1 LNHDA and CDR2 SQIVND (reference sequence). V lost 5 bases and J lost 0, with 13 bases in between. This CDR3 reads CASSPRLGSNTGELFF. The CDR3 DNA reads TGTGCCAGTAGTCCCCGACTAGGATCGAACACCGGGGAGCTGTTTTTT.

This clone was found a few times. The rearrangement joins TRBV2 to TRBJ2-7; D uncertain. The length of the CDR3 is 11 residues. V was pared by 5 bases and J by 6 bases, with 8 bases between. Germline CDR1 and CDR2: SNHLY and FYNNEI. CDR3 region: CASSSTPEQYF. CDR3 nucleotides: TGTGCCAGCAGTTCAACTCCCGAGCAGTACTTC.

V is TRBV6-5 and J is TRBJ1-4; 11 nucleotides match TRBD1. This CDR3 spans 14 amino acids. Germline V gene data show CDR1 as MNHEY and CDR2 as SVGAGI. Unmatched junction bases numbered 8, after V lost 6 bases and J lost 11 bases. The CDR3 protein is CASRLDRGREKLFF. The CDR3 coding sequence is TGTGCCAGCAGACTGGACAGGGGGCGCGAGAAACTGTTTTTT.

The V gene is TRBV28, the J gene TRBJ1-5; no clear D gene. The germline gives CDR1 MDHEN, CDR2 SYDVKM. This CDR3 is built from 12 residues. V was clipped by 1 base and J by 7 bases, with 5 bases between them. CDR3 bases: TGTGCCAGCAGTTTATTGAACCAGCCCCAGCATTTT. It yields the protein CASSLLNQPQHF.

The chain carries TRBV18 and TRBJ1-2; D may be TRBD1 (5 bases). Germline V gene data show CDR1 as KGHSH and CDR2 as LQKENI. This CDR3 has 13 residues. Between the trimmed V and J ends, which lost 0 bases and 6 bases, there was a span of 8 bases. CDR3 in DNA: TGTGCCAGCTCACCACCTCGGGGCGATGGCTACACCTTC. It is translated as CASSPPRGDGYTF.

This clone showed up just once. The chain carries TRBV4-2 and TRBJ1-3; D perhaps matches TRBD1 (5 bases). Trimming took 0 bases from V and 5 from J, leaving 17 bases between them. This CDR3 spans 17 amino acids. CDR1 and CDR2 from the germline V gene are LGHNA and YNFKEQ. This CDR3 is CASSQDGATGRRNTIYF. Written as DNA, the CDR3 is TGTGCCAGCAGCCAAGATGGGGCTACGGGCCGCCGAAACACCATATATTTT.

This clone has just one count. This sequence joins TRBV25-1 and TRBJ1-4, with 9 bases that match TRBD1. Germline CDR1 is MGHDK and CDR2 is SYGVNS. V was pared by 3 bases and J by 8 bases, with 16 bases of the junction left unmatched. The CDR3 has 18 amino acids. CDR3 in amino acids: CASSDQTTGTGLREKLFF. The DNA of the CDR3 is TGTGCCAGCAGTGATCAAACCACCGGGACAGGGTTACGAGAAAAACTGTTTTTT. Together with reference TRBV25-1 and TRBJ1-4, the CDR3 gives the full variable domain: EADIYQTPRYLVIGTGKKITLECSQTMGHDKMYWYQQDPGMELHLIHYSYGVNSTEKGDLSSESTVSRIRTEHFPLTLESARPSHTSQYLCASSDQTTGTGLREKLFFGSGTQLSVL.

The genes are TRBV18 and TRBJ1-5, with D uncertain. There are 12 residues in the CDR3. Looked up from germline, CDR1 is KGHSH and CDR2 is LQKENI. Trimming shortened V by 6 bases and J by 5 bases, and 8 bases separated the two germline ends. The CDR3 loop is CASSSTDQPQHF. The CDR3 bases are TGTGCCAGCTCCTCGACTGATCAGCCCCAGCATTTT.

The chain uses TRBV5-4 and TRBJ1-2, with D possibly matching TRBD1 (6 bases). The germline CDR1 and CDR2 sequences are SGHNT and YYREEE (reference sequence). There are 15 residues in the CDR3. V shed 0 bases and J shed 2 bases, with 11 bases lying between them. The CDR3 is CASSLAGTPNYGYTF. The DNA of the CDR3 is TGTGCCAGCAGCTTGGCCGGGACACCCAACTATGGCTACACCTTC. The variable domain in full, with the rest retrieved from reference TRBV5-4 and TRBJ1-2, is ETGVTQSPTHLIKTRGQQVTLRCSSQSGHNTVSWYQQALGQGPQFIFQYYREEENGRGNFPPRFSGLQFPNYSSELNVNALELDDSALYLCASSLAGTPNYGYTFGSGTRLTVV.

The J gene is TRBJ1-1, the V gene TRBV5-1; maybe TRBD1 (6 bases). Deletions cut 0 bases from V and 1 base from J, with 13 bases between. CDR1 and CDR2 (germline): SGHRS, YFSETQ. There are 16 residues in the CDR3. CDR3 DNA: TGCGCCAGCAGCTTGGCAACGTGGGGGGCGAACACTGAAGCTTTCTTT. Protein product: CASSLATWGANTEAFF.

The V gene is TRBV27, the J gene TRBJ2-5; the D gene is possibly TRBD2 (5 bases). The germline V gene has CDR1 MNHEY and CDR2 SMNVEV (reference sequence). Trimming removed 2 bases at V and 5 bases at J, with 12 bases between. This CDR3 is 14 amino acids long. As DNA, the CDR3 is TGTGCCAGCAGTTTAGCCGGGGTCGGGGAGACCCAGTACTTC. Its translation: CASSLAGVGETQYF.

The chain carries TRBV6-5 and TRBJ2-7, with 13 bases that match TRBD2. CDR3 size: 15 residues. Germline CDR1 and CDR2: MNHEY and SVGAGI. J lost 7 bases, V lost 1 base, and 4 bases had no gene match. This CDR3 is CASSYLGLAGLEQYF. The CDR3 DNA reads TGTGCCAGCAGTTACTTGGGACTAGCGGGATTGGAGCAGTACTTC.

The chain carries TRBV28 and TRBJ1-5; D not certain. Trimming removed 5 bases from V and 6 bases from J, with 8 bases in between. CDR3 length equals 12 residues. Per the germline V gene, CDR1 is MDHEN and CDR2 is SYDVKM. The CDR3 sequence: CASSRLPQPQHF. The CDR3 DNA is TGTGCCAGCAGTCGCCTACCTCAGCCCCAGCATTTT.

This clone was seen a handful of times. The rearrangement uses TRBV7-2 and TRBJ2-3, with TRBD1 as a possible D gene (5 bases). V was cut by 5 bases and J by 2 bases, with 17 bases left in between. The germline CDR1 and CDR2 sequences are SGHTA and FQGNSA. The CDR3 has 16 residues. CDR3 DNA: TGTGCCAGCAGCCTCATCGCCGACAGCGCCACAGATACGCAGTATTTT. Translating gives CASSLIADSATDTQYF.

This sequence joins TRBV11-2 and TRBJ2-5; D tentatively fits TRBD1 or TRBD2 (6 bases each). The CDR3 extends over 16 amino acids. V was trimmed by 0 bases and J by 3 bases, leaving 14 bases between them. In germline, CDR1 is SGHAT, CDR2 FQNNGV. In nucleotides, the CDR3 is TGTGCCAGCAGCTTAGATACGGGGGCCATAAAAGAGACCCAGTACTTC. Its translation: CASSLDTGAIKETQYF.

The gene calls are TRBV4-1 and TRBJ2-7; 11 nucleotides match TRBD2. J gave up 4 bases and V 4 bases, and 12 bases lay outside the gene matches. The length of the CDR3 is 17 residues. CDR1 and CDR2 (germline): MGHRA, YSYEKL. CDR3 residues: CASSRNSRLAGLYEQYF. The CDR3 DNA sequence: TGCGCCAGCAGCCGAAATAGCAGACTAGCGGGACTATACGAGCAGTACTTC.

This clone appeared a single time. This rearrangement joins TRBV29-1 to TRBJ1-1, with TRBD1 matching over 9 bases. Germline values: CDR1 SQVTM, CDR2 ANQGSEA. The CDR3 contains 14 residues. V lost 2 bases, J lost 1 base, and 2 bases stayed unmatched. The CDR3 region has the DNA TGCAGCGTTGAAAGGGGACAGGGGAACACTGAAGCTTTCTTT. It encodes CSVERGQGNTEAFF.

For the CDR3, the DNA is TGTGCCAGCTCTCGATCACTAGCGGAACAAGAGACCCAGTACTTC. This codes for CASSRSLAEQETQYF. The chain uses TRBV18 and TRBJ2-5; 8 positions match TRBD2. The CDR3 extends over 15 amino acids. Germline CDR1 is KGHSH and CDR2 is LQKENI. V gave up 6 bases and J gave up 2 bases; unmatched junction bases: 8.